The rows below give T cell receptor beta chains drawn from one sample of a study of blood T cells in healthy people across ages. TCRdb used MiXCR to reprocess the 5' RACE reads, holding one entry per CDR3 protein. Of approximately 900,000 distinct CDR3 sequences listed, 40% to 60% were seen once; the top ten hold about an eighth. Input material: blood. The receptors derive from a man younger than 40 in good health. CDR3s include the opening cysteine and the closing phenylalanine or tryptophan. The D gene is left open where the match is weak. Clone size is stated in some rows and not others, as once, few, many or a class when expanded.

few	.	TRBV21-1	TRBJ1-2	TGTGCCAGCAGCAAAGCGCTTTTGGATTTTTTGGTGGGGGATGGCTACACCTTC	CASSKALLDFLVGDGYTF
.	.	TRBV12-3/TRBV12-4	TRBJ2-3	TGTGCCAGCAGTCCCGGGCTGGCTACGCAGTATTTT	CASSPGLATQYF
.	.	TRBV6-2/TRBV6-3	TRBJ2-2	TGTGCCAGCACGCAGGGCCGGTACACCGGGGAGCTGTTTTTT	CASTQGRYTGELFF
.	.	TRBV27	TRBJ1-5	TGTGCCAGCGGGGGTCTGGAAAAGCCCCAGCATTTT	CASGGLEKPQHF
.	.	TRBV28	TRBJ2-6	TGTGCCAGCAGTCCTAACAATAGGACTGGGGCCAACGTCCTGACTTTC	CASSPNNRTGANVLTF
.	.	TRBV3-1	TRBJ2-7	TGTGCCAGCAGCCTCCAGGCAGGGACCTACAATGAGCAGTACTTC	CASSLQAGTYNEQYF
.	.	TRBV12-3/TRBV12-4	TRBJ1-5	TGTGCCAGCACCTTGAGGGGTTCCCCAGGGCCCCAGCATTTT	CASTLRGSPGPQHF
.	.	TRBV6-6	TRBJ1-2	TGTGCCAGCAGACCAACGACAGATAGCGGCTATGGCTACATCTTC	CASRPTTDSGYGYIF
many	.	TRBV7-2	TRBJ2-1	TGTGCCAGCAGCTTAGCGCTAAACAATGAGCAGTTCTTC	CASSLALNNEQFF
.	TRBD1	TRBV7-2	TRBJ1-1	TGTGCCAGCAGACACAGGAACAGGGGGACGACTGAAGCTTTCTTT	CASRHRNRGTTEAFF
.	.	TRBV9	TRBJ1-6	TGTGCCAGCAGCCCTACCCCCGGGACAACTGGACCCCTCCACTTT	CASSPTPGTTGPLHF
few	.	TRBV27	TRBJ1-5	TGTGCCAGCGCCCCGCGGGGGGACGATCAGCCCCAGCATTTT	CASAPRGDDQPQHF
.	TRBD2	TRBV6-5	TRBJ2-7	TGTGCCAGCAGTTCACCGGGACTAGCGGGGGGTCCCTACAATGAGCAGTACTTC	CASSSPGLAGGPYNEQYF
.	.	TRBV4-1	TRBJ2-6	TGCGCCAGCAGCCAAGAGGCTGGACAGACCTCTGGGGCCAACGTCCTGACTTTC	CASSQEAGQTSGANVLTF
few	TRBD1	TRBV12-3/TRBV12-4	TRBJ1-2	TGTGCCAGCAGTTTAACCCGAATAGGGGGCGGCTATGGCTACACCTTC	CASSLTRIGGGYGYTF
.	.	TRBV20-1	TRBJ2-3	TGCAGTGCCAGGAGGACAGCCGTGTCAGATACGCAGTATTTT	CSARRTAVSDTQYF
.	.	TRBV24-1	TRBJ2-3	TGTGCCACCCAAGGGAGAATGAGCACAGATACGCAGTATTTT	CATQGRMSTDTQYF
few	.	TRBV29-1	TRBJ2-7	TGCAGCGTTGGAGGGGGGAGATCCGAGCAGTACTTC	CSVGGGRSEQYF
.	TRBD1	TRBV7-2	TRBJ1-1	TGTGCCAGCAGCTCAGGACAGGCACCTTACACTGAAGCTTTCTTT	CASSSGQAPYTEAFF
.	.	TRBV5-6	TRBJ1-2	TGTGCCAGCAGCGCGTATGATGGCTACACCTTC	CASSAYDGYTF
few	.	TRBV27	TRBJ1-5	TGTGCCAGCAGTTTCCGGGTCGGGAAGGGCCTTAATCAGCCCCAGCATTTT	CASSFRVGKGLNQPQHF
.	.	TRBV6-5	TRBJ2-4	TGTGCCACTAGGAACAGGGAAACGGCCAAAAACATTCAGTACTTC	CATRNRETAKNIQYF
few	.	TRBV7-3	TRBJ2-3	TGTGCCAGCAGCTTCCAGGGTGGGACAGATACGCAGTATTTT	CASSFQGGTDTQYF
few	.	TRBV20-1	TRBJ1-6	TGCAGTGCTGCGGCCCGATCTGGGGGTTCACCCCTCCACTTT	CSAAARSGGSPLHF
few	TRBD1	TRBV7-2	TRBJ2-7	TGTGCCAGCAGCTCAATGACAGGGGGCTACGAGCAGTACTTC	CASSSMTGGYEQYF
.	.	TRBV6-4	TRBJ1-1	TGTGCCAGCAGTGAGGTTGACGGGTCGGGTACTGAAGCTTTCTTT	CASSEVDGSGTEAFF
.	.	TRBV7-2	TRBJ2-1	TGTGCCAGCACCAGAAACAGCGGAACTGAGCAGTTCTTC	CASTRNSGTEQFF
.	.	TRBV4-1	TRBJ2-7	TGCGCCAGCAGCCATAGGCAGGGAGGCTACGAGCAGTACTTC	CASSHRQGGYEQYF
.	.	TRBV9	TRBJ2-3	TGTGCCAGCAGCGAGGGGGGTGTCACAGATACGCAGTATTTT	CASSEGGVTDTQYF
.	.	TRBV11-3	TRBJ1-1	TGTGCCAGCAGCCAACAGTACGAATCAATGAACACTGAAGCTTTCTTT	CASSQQYESMNTEAFF
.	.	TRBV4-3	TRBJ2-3	TGCGCCAGCAGCCAAGATAAACTTAGCACAGATACGCAGTATTTT	CASSQDKLSTDTQYF
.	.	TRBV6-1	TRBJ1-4	TGTGCCAGCAGCCAAATAGGGGGGTTAATGGAAAAACTGTTTTTT	CASSQIGGLMEKLFF
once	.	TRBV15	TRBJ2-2	TGTGCCACCAATCGTGGTATCCTGAACACCGGGGAGCTGTTTTTT	CATNRGILNTGELFF
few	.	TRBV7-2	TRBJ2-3	TGTGCCAGCAGGCGTTCCGGGACCGACTACACAGATACGCAGTATTTT	CASRRSGTDYTDTQYF
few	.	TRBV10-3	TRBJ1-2	TGTGCCATCAGGGGAACCGGGACACACAACTATGGCTACACCTTC	CAIRGTGTHNYGYTF
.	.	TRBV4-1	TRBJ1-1	TGCGCCAGCAGCCCAGAGGGGGGCCAGATGAACACTGAAGCTTTCTTT	CASSPEGGQMNTEAFF